The entry below gives a single T cell receptor (beta chain) sequence along with its context. CDR3 length equals 15 residues. With 3 bases clipped from V and 3 bases from J, the junction kept 5 bases outside the gene matches. Germline V lookup: CDR1 DFQATT, CDR2 SNEGSKA (reference sequence). The data are from a study of blood T cell repertoires in COVID-19. Study-level background: Whether acute or convalescent, the COVID-19 samples came from the United States, Italy and Spain. In each case, the material was cDNA or gDNA derived from T cells, B-cell-depleted T cells, or PBMCs.

Authors' methods: Using reference gene primer amplification, nucleated cell counts were estimated. Sequenced by immunoSEQ multiplex PCR; TCRdb stores in-frame clones only, minus some. The DNA was the basis for D and trimming; V, J and clone size are from that table. The sample consists of around 140,000 clones, approximately 81% of them appearing once. The source is a human donor with acute or convalescent COVID-19. The donor label of this sample is uncertain. This sequence joins TRBV20-1 and TRBJ2-4, with 10 nucleotides matching TRBD1. The sample taken for sequencing was peripheral blood. In DNA, the CDR3 is TGCAGTGCTAGTGAAGGGACAGGGGTCAAAAACATTCAGTACTTC. It encodes CSASEGTGVKNIQYF.